This TCR beta chain was identified during a study of blood T cell repertoires in COVID-19 (TCRdb year 2020). Regarding the complete study: Collaborator samples came from the United States, Italy and Spain and covered acute and convalescent phases of COVID-19. Where available, HLA class I and class II types were obtained from metadata supplied by the sample provider rather than from assay-based typing. The material from the prospective study consisted of cDNA or gDNA derived from T cells, B-cell-depleted T cells, or PBMCs. Samples came from the ongoing ImmuneRACE study (first 160 participants) plus 1,254 subjects from 6 global collaborators. A freely available public database, intended as a resource for researchers studying the immune response to SARS-CoV-2, is where the repertoires were released. The sample metadata nearly always contained a de-identified subject ID, COVID-19 status, age in years and sex. Subjects who had been exposed to COVID-19, were actively infected with it, or had recovered from it provided the deeply sampled blood TCRbeta repertoires that made up the dataset.

One collaborating source in Seattle enrolled patients during active infection and followed them longitudinally through the course of disease. Each collaborating institution followed its own protocols to collect whole blood in K2EDTA tubes. For TCRbeta analysis, collaborators shipped samples as frozen whole blood, isolated PBMCs, or DNA extracted from either of those sample types. TCRbeta CDR3 regions were amplified from genomic DNA by means of the immunoSEQ Assay, a bias-controlled multiplex PCR. Concerning the study's data processing: The number of nucleated cells in each sample was estimated by amplification of reference gene primers within the assay. To quantify the absolute abundance of each unique TCRbeta CDR3 rearrangement, sequence reads were collapsed and filtered. For each sample, productive Simpson clonality was calculated as the square root of Simpson's diversity index across productive rearrangements. Drawn from immuneACCESS, this table holds only the in-frame rearrangements with V and J called that TCRdb kept. Clones are partly lost; checked studies trace under half to an unresolved V gene and leave the rest unexplained. V, J and clone size reflect that table, while D and trimming were determined from the DNA. The sample yields approximately 250,000 clones; approximately 86% were counted once. The ten most abundant clones make up about an eighth of the sample.

Paper-wide results and their limitations: The amount of clinical and demographic metadata varied by source and participant and was provided uncurated.

In regard to this clone: The antigen it binds to is not known. Per-base quality was not reported, and no clone a single base away is much larger than it.

This receptor was obtained from a woman between 65 and 79 years old with COVID-19, enrolled during active disease. The sample consisted of peripheral blood.

The CDR3 in this case is CASSFDRFATNEKLFF. The sequenced DNA is TGTGCCAGCAGTTTTGACAGGTTCGCAACTAATGAAAAACTGTTTTTT. The sequence joins TRBV28 to TRBJ1-4, and TRBD1 may be the D gene, going by 6 matching bases. The CDR3 contains 16 residues, cysteine and phenylalanine counted. The read is trimmed to its CDR3 DNA, 48 bases read in frame from base 1. CDR1 and CDR2 are read off the germline V gene as MDHEN and SYDVKM. Deletion took 3 bases off V and 0 bases off J, with a span of 11 bases between the germline ends.